The 7 T cell receptor beta chains below all came from one sample that was sequenced in a study of T cell responses to AZD1222 COVID-19 vaccine. Clones were read by immunoSEQ multiplex PCR, and TCRdb kept only the in-frame ones, dropping some. There are under 200,000 clones in the sample; approximately 90% occur only once, and approximately 1.9% lies in the top ten. The sample consisted of peripheral blood, taken on day 0 of AZD1222 vaccination. These receptors were taken from an adult in good health.

On this clone itself: One end of the junction does not line up with germline, which may come from a read error. J is TRBJ2-7 and V is TRBV13, with 8 bases lining up with TRBD2. The CDR3 is made up of 14 amino acids. Germline CDR1 PRHDT, CDR2 FYEKMQ (reference sequence). The CDR3 nucleotides read TGTGCCAGCAGCTTAGGCCTAGCCTCCCCGGGAGGGGGCTTC. The encoded protein is CASSLGLASPGGGF.

This chain uses TRBV4-3 with TRBJ2-7; 7 bases fit TRBD2. The CDR3 contains 18 residues. V shed 0 bases and J 2 bases; nucleotides not matched to a gene: 13. Germline V gene data show CDR1 as LGHNA and CDR2 as YSLEER. The CDR3 DNA reads as TGCGCCAGCAGCCAAGAGCTAATACTAGCGCCCGAAACCTACGAGCAGTACTTC. It encodes CASSQELILAPETYEQYF.

The V call is TRBV24-1, the J call TRBJ1-2, with D maybe TRBD1 (6 bases). CDR1 and CDR2 (germline): KGHDR, SFDVKD. This CDR3 is built from 14 residues. V lost 2 bases, J lost 4 bases, and 10 bases lay in between. The CDR3 region has the DNA TGTGCCACCAGTGATTCAGGGGCTGCCTATGGCTACACCTTC. Its translation is CATSDSGAAYGYTF.

The V gene is TRBV30, the J gene TRBJ1-1, with D unresolved. The CDR3 sequence is 14 residues long. Germline lookup yields CDR1 GTSNPN and CDR2 SVGIG (reference sequence). The V end was cut by 0 bases, the J end by 10 bases, with 18 bases between. The CDR3 bases are TGTGCCTGGAGTGTCTCTTCGGTCACCCGAAGAGCTTTCTTT. This gives the protein CAWSVSSVTRRAFF.

The chain couples TRBV11-2 to TRBJ1-2; 7 bases map to TRBD1. This CDR3 spans 14 amino acids. Germline-derived CDR1 and CDR2 are SGHAT and FQNNGV. V dropped 5 bases and J dropped 5; count of bases not matched to a gene: 8. The CDR3 nucleotides read TGTGCCAGCAGCCGACTGGGACAGACATATGGCTACACCTTC. It yields the protein CASSRLGQTYGYTF. Full variable domain (remainder filled in from reference TRBV11-2 and TRBJ1-2): EAGVAQSPRYKIIEKRQSVAFWCNPISGHATLYWYQQILGQGPKLLIQFQNNGVVDDSQLPKDRFSAERLKGVDSTLKIQPAKLEDSAVYLCASSRLGQTYGYTFGSGTRLTVV.

The J gene is TRBJ2-7, the V gene TRBV6-5; D remains unclear. CDR3 length equals 14 residues. V was shortened by 2 bases and J by 2 bases, with 10 bases between the two germline ends. Looked up from germline, CDR1 is MNHEY and CDR2 is SVGAGI. CDR3 sequence reads: CASSYTTMPYEQYF. For the CDR3, the DNA is TGTGCCAGCAGTTACACAACGATGCCCTACGAGCAGTACTTC.

V and J are TRBV30 and TRBJ2-7; D is ambiguous. V was shortened by 2 bases and J by 1 base, with 9 bases between the two germline ends. This CDR3 region has 13 residues. Germline CDR1 reads GTSNPN; CDR2 reads SVGIG (reference sequence). The CDR3 DNA sequence: TGTGCCTGGAGTTCTTCGGTTTCCTACGAGCAGTACTTC. It codes for CAWSSSVSYEQYF.